This is a list of T cell receptor beta chains from one sample in a study of PD-L1 blockade in urothelial cancer. The repertoire was sequenced with immunoSEQ multiplex PCR; TCRdb's copy has only in-frame clones and lacks some. The sample shows 70,000 to 95,000 clones, approximately 88% of them seen only once. The sample consisted of PBMCs, taken around atezolizumab (anti-PD-L1) treatment. All receptors derive from a woman of 80 years or more with urothelial cancer. The CDR3 runs from the conserved cysteine through the conserved F or W. The D gene is left open where the match is weak. The size field is filled for only some rows; it gives once, few, many or a size class.

size: -; J: TRBJ2-7; V: TRBV28; D: TRBD2; CDR3: CASRWGGGPEQYF; DNA: TGTGCCAGCAGGTGGGGGGGAGGACCCGAGCAGTACTTC
size: -; J: TRBJ1-1; V: TRBV10-1; D: -; CDR3: CASSESGGLLGAFF; DNA: TGCGCCAGCAGTGAAAGCGGGGGACTCTTGGGGGCTTTCTTT
size: once; J: TRBJ2-7; V: TRBV9; D: -; CDR3: CASSVGVKAEGVGYEQYF; DNA: TGTGCCAGCAGCGTAGGGGTTAAGGCTGAGGGTGTTGGGTACGAGCAGTACTTC
size: few; J: TRBJ2-3; V: TRBV28; D: TRBD2; CDR3: CASSLGSPTSGLFADTQYF; DNA: TGTGCCAGCAGTTTAGGGTCTCCGACTAGCGGTCTGTTCGCAGATACGCAGTATTTT
size: once; J: TRBJ1-5; V: TRBV18; D: TRBD1; CDR3: CASSPQGGGQPQHF; DNA: TGTGCCAGCTCACCGCAGGGGGGAGGTCAGCCCCAGCATTTT
size: -; J: TRBJ2-1; V: TRBV7-3; D: -; CDR3: CASRGTGARLAGKDNEQFF; DNA: TGTGCCAGCAGAGGGACAGGGGCTCGACTAGCGGGGAAGGATAATGAGCAGTTCTTC
size: few; J: TRBJ2-2; V: TRBV19; D: TRBD1; CDR3: CASSPGQVANTGELFF; DNA: TGTGCCAGTAGCCCCGGACAGGTCGCGAACACCGGGGAGCTGTTTTTT
size: -; J: TRBJ2-1; V: TRBV18; D: -; CDR3: CASSPSLAAYNEQFF; DNA: TGTGCCAGCTCACCCTCACTAGCTGCGTACAATGAGCAGTTCTTC
size: -; J: TRBJ2-7; V: TRBV5-5; D: TRBD1; CDR3: CASSPGQDFSYEQYF; DNA: TGTGCCAGCAGCCCTGGACAGGATTTTTCCTACGAGCAGTACTTC
size: -; J: TRBJ1-4; V: TRBV28; D: -; CDR3: CASMDIGEKLFF; DNA: TGTGCCAGCATGGACATAGGGGAAAAACTGTTTTTT
size: -; J: TRBJ2-2; V: TRBV10-3; D: TRBD1; CDR3: CAISQQGAGELFF; DNA: TGTGCCATCAGTCAACAGGGGGCCGGGGAGCTGTTTTTT
size: -; J: TRBJ1-1; V: TRBV11-2; D: -; CDR3: CASSLRDLNTEAFF; DNA: TGTGCCAGCAGCTTGAGGGATCTGAACACTGAAGCTTTCTTT
size: -; J: TRBJ2-3; V: TRBV5-6; D: -; CDR3: CASSLGTWRDTDTQYF; DNA: TGTGCCAGCAGCTTGGGGACTTGGAGAGACACAGATACGCAGTATTTT
size: -; J: TRBJ2-5; V: TRBV5-1; D: -; CDR3: CASSLGTLASRQETQYF; DNA: TGCGCCAGCAGCTTGGGGACCCTGGCTAGCCGGCAAGAGACCCAGTACTTC
size: -; J: TRBJ2-7; V: TRBV28; D: -; CDR3: CAIRDNRGDEQYF; DNA: TGTGCCATTCGGGACAACCGTGGCGACGAGCAGTACTTC
size: -; J: TRBJ1-5; V: TRBV19; D: TRBD1; CDR3: CASSKTGGSRAQHF; DNA: TGTGCCAGTAGTAAGACAGGGGGAAGTCGGGCCCAGCATTTT
size: -; J: TRBJ1-1; V: TRBV5-4; D: TRBD1; CDR3: CASSPGQGRTEAFF; DNA: TGTGCCAGCAGCCCGGGACAGGGACGCACTGAAGCTTTCTTT
size: -; J: TRBJ2-1; V: TRBV5-1; D: -; CDR3: CASSLNEAGPSNEQFF; DNA: TGCGCCAGCAGCTTGAATGAGGCGGGGCCCTCCAATGAGCAGTTCTTC